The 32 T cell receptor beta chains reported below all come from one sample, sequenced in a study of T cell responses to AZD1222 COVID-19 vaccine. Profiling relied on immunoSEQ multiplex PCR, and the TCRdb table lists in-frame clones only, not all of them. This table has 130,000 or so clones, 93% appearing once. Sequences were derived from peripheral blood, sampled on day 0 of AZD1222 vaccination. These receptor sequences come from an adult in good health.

CDR3 bases: TGTGCCAGCAGTGAAGGCGAGGGGGGAGATGGCTACACCTTC. Amino acids: CASSEGEGGDGYTF. This chain joins TRBV6-4 and TRBJ1-2; TRBD1 is a possible D gene (6 bases). The CDR3 sequence is 14 residues long. V lost 3 bases and J 6 bases, leaving 14 bases between the germline ends. Germline lookup yields CDR1 MRHNA and CDR2 SNTAGT.

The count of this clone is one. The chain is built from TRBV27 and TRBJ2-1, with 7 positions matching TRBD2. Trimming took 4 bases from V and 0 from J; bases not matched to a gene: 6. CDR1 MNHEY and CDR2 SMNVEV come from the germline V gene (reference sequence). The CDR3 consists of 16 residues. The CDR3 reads CASSSIAGSSYNEQFF. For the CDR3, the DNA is TGTGCCAGCAGTTCAATAGCGGGCAGCTCCTACAATGAGCAGTTCTTC.

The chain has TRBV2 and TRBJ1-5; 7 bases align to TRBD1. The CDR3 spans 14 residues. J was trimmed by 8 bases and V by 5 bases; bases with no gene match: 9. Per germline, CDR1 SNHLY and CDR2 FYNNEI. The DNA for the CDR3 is TGTGCCAGCAGTACTCAGGGGGAAAGAAAGCCCCAGCATTTT. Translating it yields CASSTQGERKPQHF. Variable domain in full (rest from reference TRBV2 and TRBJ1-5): EPEVTQTPSHQVTQMGQEVILRCVPISNHLYFYWYRQILGQKVEFLVSFYNNEISEKSEIFDDQFSVERPDGSNFTLKIRSTKLEDSAMYFCASSTQGERKPQHFGDGTRLSIL.

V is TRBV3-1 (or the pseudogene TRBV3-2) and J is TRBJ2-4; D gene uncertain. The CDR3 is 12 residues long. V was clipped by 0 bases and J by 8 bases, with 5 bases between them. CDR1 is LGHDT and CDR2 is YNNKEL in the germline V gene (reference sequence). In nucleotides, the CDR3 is TGTGCCAGCAGCCAAGAACCGGACATTCAGTACTTC. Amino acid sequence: CASSQEPDIQYF.

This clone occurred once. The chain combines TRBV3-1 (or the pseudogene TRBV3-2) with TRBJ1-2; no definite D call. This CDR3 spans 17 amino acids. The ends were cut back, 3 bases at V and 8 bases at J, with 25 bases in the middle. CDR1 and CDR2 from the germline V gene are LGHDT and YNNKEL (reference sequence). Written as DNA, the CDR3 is TGTGCCAGCAGCCATTTAACGGTGCGGTCCCCGGGGAGCGGCTACACCTTC. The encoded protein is CASSHLTVRSPGSGYTF.

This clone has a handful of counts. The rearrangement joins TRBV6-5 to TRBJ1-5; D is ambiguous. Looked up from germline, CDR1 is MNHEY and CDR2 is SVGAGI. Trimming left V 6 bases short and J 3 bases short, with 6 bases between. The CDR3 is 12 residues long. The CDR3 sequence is CASSNLNQPQHF. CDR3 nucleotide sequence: TGTGCCAGCAGCAATCTCAATCAGCCCCAGCATTTT.

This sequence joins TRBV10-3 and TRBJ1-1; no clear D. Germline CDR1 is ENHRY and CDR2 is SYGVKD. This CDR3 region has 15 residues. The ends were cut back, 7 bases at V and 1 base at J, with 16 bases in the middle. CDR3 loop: CAITAAIAENTEAFF. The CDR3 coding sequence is TGTGCCATCACGGCGGCTATTGCAGAGAACACTGAAGCTTTCTTT.

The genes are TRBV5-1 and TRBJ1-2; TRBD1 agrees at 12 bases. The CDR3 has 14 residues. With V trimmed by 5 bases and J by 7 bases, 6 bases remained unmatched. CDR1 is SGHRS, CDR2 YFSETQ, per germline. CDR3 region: CASRLGQGARGYTF. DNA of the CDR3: TGCGCCAGCAGGCTGGGACAGGGGGCGCGTGGCTACACCTTC.

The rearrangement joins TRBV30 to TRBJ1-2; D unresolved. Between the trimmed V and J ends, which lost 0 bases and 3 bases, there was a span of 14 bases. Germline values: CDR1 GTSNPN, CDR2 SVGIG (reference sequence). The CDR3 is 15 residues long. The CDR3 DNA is TGTGCCTGGAGTGTAGGTGGGAGGCCGGACTATGGCTACACCTTC. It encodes CAWSVGGRPDYGYTF.

DNA of the CDR3: TGCGCCAGCACCTTCCTCGAGAAAGAGCTGTTTTTT. Its protein is CASTFLEKELFF. This chain connects TRBV5-1 to TRBJ2-2; D is uncertain. This CDR3 is 12 amino acids long. Germline lookup yields CDR1 SGHRS and CDR2 YFSETQ. The V gene lost 6 bases and the J gene lost 11 bases, with 14 bases spanning the gap.

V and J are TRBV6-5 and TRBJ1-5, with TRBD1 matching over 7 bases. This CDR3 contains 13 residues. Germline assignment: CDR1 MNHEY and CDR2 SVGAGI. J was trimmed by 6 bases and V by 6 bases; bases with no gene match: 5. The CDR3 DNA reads TGTGCCAGCAGCCCCCAGGGGGGTCAGCCCCAGCATTTT. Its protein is CASSPQGGQPQHF.

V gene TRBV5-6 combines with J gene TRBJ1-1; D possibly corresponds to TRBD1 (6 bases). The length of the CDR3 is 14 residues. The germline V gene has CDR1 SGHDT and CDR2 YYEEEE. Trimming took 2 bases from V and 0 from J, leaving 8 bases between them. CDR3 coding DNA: TGTGCCAGCAGCTTTAGGGGGGTGAACACTGAAGCTTTCTTT. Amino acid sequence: CASSFRGVNTEAFF.

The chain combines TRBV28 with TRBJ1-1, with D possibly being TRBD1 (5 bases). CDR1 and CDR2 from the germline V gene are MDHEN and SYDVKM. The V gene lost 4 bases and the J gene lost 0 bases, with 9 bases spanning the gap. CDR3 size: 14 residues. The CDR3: CASSSGPVNTEAFF. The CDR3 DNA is TGTGCCAGCAGTTCGGGACCGGTGAACACTGAAGCTTTCTTT. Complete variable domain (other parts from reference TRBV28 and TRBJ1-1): DVKVTQSSRYLVKRTGEKVFLECVQDMDHENMFWYRQDPGLGLRLIYFSYDVKMKEKGDIPEGYSVSREKKERFSLILESASTNQTSMYLCASSSGPVNTEAFFGQGTRLTVV.

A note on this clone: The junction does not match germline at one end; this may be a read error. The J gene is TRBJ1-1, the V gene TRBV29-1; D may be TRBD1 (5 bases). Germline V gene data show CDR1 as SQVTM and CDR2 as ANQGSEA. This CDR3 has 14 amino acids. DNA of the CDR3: TGCAGCGCTGAAACGGCGGGACCTAACACTGAAGCTTTCTTT. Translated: CSAETAGPNTEAFF.

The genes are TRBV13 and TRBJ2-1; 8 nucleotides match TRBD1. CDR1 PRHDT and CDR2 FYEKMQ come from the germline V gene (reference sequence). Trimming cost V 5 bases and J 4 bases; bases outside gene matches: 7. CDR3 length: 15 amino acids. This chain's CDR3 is CASSLPTGAYNEQFF. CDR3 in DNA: TGTGCCAGCAGCCTCCCGACAGGGGCGTACAATGAGCAGTTCTTC.

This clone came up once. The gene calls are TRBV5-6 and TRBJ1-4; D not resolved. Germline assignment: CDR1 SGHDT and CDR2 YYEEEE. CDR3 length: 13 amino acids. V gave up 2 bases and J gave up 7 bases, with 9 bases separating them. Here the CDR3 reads CASSFERAEKLFF. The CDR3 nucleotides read TGTGCCAGCAGCTTTGAGAGGGCTGAAAAACTGTTTTTT.

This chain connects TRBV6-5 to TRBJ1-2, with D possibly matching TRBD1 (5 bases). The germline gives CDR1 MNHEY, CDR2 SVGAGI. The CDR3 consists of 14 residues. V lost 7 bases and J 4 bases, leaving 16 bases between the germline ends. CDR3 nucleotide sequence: TGTGCCAGCACCGCGGGGGACGGACTCTATGGCTACACCTTC. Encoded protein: CASTAGDGLYGYTF.

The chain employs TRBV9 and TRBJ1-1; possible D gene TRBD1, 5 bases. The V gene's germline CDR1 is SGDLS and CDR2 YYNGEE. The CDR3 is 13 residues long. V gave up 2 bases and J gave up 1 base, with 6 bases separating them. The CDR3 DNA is TGTGCCAGCAGCGTCACAGGGAACACTGAAGCTTTCTTT. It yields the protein CASSVTGNTEAFF.

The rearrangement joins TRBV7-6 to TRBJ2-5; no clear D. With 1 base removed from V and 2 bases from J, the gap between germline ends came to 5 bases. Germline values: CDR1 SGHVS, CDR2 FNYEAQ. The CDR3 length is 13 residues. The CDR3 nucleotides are TGTGCCAGCAGCTTAGTTCGACAAGAGACCCAGTACTTC. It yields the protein CASSLVRQETQYF. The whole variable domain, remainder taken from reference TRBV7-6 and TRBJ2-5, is GAGVSQSPRYKVTKRGQDVALRCDPISGHVSLYWYRQALGQGPEFLTYFNYEAQQDKSGLPNDRFSAERPEGSISTLTIQRTEQRDSAMYRCASSLVRQETQYFGPGTRLLVL.

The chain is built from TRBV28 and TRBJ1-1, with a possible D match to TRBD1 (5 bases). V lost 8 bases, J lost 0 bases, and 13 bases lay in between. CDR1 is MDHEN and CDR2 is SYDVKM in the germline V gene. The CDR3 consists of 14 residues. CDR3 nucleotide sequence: TGTGCCAGCGTTGGGGTACAGGTGAACACTGAAGCTTTCTTT. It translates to CASVGVQVNTEAFF.

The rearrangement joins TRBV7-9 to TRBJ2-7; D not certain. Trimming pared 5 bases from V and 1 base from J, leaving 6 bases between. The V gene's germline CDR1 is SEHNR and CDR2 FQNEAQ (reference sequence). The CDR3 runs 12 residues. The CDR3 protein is CASSPASYEQYF. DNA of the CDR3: TGTGCCAGCAGCCCCGCTTCCTACGAGCAGTACTTC.

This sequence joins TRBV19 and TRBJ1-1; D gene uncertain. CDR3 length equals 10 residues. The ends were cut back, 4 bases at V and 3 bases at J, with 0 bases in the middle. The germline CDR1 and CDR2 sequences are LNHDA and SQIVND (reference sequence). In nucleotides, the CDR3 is TGTGCCAGTAGTAACACTGAAGCTTTCTTT. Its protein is CASSNTEAFF.

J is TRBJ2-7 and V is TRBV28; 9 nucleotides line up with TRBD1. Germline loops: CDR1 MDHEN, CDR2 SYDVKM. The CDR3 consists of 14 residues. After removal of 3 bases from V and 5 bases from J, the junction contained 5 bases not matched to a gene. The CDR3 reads CASSLGQGRHEQYF. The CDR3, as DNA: TGTGCCAGCAGTTTGGGACAGGGTAGGCACGAGCAGTACTTC.

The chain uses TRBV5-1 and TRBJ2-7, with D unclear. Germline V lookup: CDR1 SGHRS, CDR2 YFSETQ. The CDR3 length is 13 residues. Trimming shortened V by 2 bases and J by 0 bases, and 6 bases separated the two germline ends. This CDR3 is CASSFHSSYEQYF. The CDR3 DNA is TGCGCCAGCAGCTTCCATAGCTCCTACGAGCAGTACTTC. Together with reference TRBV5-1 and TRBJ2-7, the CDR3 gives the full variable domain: KAGVTQTPRYLIKTRGQQVTLSCSPISGHRSVSWYQQTPGQGLQFLFEYFSETQRNKGNFPGRFSGRQFSNSRSEMNVSTLELGDSALYLCASSFHSSYEQYFGPGTRLTVT.

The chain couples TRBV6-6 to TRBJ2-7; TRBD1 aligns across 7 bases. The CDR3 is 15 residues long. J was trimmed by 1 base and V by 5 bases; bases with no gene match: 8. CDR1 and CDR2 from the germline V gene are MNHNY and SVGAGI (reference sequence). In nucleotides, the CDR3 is TGTGCCAGCAGTCTCGGGACAGCCGTTTCCTACGAGCAGTACTTC. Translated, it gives CASSLGTAVSYEQYF.

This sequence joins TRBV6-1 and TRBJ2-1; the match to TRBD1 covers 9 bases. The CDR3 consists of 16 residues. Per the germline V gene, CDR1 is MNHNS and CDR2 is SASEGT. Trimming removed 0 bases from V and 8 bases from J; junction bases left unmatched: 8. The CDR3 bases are TGTGCCAGCAGTGAAGCGGGACAGGGACGGCCCTATGAGCAGTTCTTC. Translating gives CASSEAGQGRPYEQFF.

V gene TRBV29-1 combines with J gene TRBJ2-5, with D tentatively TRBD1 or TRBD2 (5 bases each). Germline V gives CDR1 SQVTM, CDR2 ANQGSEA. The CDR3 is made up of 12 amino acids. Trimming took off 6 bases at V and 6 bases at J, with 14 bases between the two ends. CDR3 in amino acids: CSVSGPGQTQYF. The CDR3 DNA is TGCAGCGTCTCCGGACCGGGGCAGACCCAGTACTTC.

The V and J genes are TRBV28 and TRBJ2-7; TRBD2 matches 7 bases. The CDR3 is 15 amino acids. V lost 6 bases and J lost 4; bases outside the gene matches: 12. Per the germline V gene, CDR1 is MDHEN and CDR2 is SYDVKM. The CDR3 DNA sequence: TGTGCCAGCAGATCCCCTGGGGCGGGAGAATACGAGCAGTACTTC. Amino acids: CASRSPGAGEYEQYF.

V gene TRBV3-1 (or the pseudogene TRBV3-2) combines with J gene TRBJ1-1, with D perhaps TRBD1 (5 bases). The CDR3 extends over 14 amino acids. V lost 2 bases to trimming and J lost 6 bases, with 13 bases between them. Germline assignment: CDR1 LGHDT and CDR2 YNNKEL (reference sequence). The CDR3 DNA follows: TGTGCCAGCAGCCAACTAGGGGTTGACGCTGAAGCTTTCTTT. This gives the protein CASSQLGVDAEAFF.

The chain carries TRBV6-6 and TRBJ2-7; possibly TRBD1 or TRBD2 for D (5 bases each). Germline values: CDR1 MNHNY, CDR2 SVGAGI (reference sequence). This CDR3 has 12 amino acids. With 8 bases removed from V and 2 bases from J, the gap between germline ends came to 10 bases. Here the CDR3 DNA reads TGTGCCAGCCGGGACGAAACCTACGAGCAGTACTTC. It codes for CASRDETYEQYF.

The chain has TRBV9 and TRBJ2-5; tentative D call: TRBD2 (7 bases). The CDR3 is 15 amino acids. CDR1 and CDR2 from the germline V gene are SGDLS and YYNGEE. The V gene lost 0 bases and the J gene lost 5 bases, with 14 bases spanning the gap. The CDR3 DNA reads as TGTGCCAGCAGCGTAGCTGGGGGGGCGTTCGAGACCCAGTACTTC. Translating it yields CASSVAGGAFETQYF. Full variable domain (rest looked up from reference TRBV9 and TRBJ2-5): DSGVTQTPKHLITATGQRVTLRCSPRSGDLSVYWYQQSLDQGLQFLIQYYNGEERAKGNILERFSAQQFPDLHSELNLSSLELGDSALYFCASSVAGGAFETQYFGPGTRLLVL.

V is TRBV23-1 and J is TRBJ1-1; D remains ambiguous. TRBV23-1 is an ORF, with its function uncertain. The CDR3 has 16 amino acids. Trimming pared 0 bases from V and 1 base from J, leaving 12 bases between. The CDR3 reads CASSQSRLGRNTEAFF. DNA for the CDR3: TGCGCCAGCAGTCAATCGCGTTTAGGGAGGAACACTGAAGCTTTCTTT.